The 31 T cell receptor beta chains presented below share a single source sample, sequenced in a study of OX40 agonist ivuxolimab in advanced cancers. The library relied on the immunoSEQ multiplex PCR assay. TCRdb stores this immuneACCESS table with in-frame sequences only. Part of the clones is absent; in the studies checked, under half of the shortfall reflects unresolved V genes, and no reason is known for the rest. The sample table holds around 67,000 clones, of which roughly 80% were seen once. In total, the top ten clones hold 1.2% of the sample. The material was CD4+ or CD8+ T cells sorted from blood, obtained in a trial of the OX40 agonist ivuxolimab. The receptors derive from an adult with an advanced solid tumor such as melanoma, head and neck, liver or kidney cancer.

The genes are TRBV7-9 and TRBJ2-1; 9 bases fit TRBD1. This CDR3 has 15 residues. From germline, CDR1 is SEHNR and CDR2 FQNEAQ (reference sequence). The trim removed 5 bases at V and 6 bases at J, leaving 8 bases unmatched. The CDR3 region is CASSRGTGNSNEQFF. In nucleotides, the CDR3 is TGTGCCAGCAGCCGTGGGACAGGGAACTCCAATGAGCAGTTCTTC.

The V and J genes are TRBV19 and TRBJ2-5, with D maybe TRBD2 (6 bases). Between the trimmed V and J ends, which lost 3 bases and 4 bases, there was a span of 15 bases. The CDR3 runs 15 residues. Germline V lookup: CDR1 LNHDA, CDR2 SQIVND (reference sequence). CDR3 DNA sequence: TGTGCCAGTAGTATGAGAGGGCTAGCGTTAGAGACCCAGTACTTC. Translating it yields CASSMRGLALETQYF.

The rearrangement joins TRBV5-6 to TRBJ1-5; D ambiguous. Looked up from germline, CDR1 is SGHDT and CDR2 is YYEEEE. The CDR3 runs to 15 residues. The V end lost 0 bases, the J end lost 0 bases, and 7 bases lay between the germline ends. CDR3 sequence reads: CASSLGPLSNQPQHF. The CDR3 nucleotides read TGTGCCAGCAGCTTGGGACCGCTTAGCAATCAGCCCCAGCATTTT.

This clone was detected only a few times. The gene calls are TRBV19 and TRBJ2-1, with a tentative D call TRBD2 (5 bases). The germline V gene encodes CDR1 LNHDA and CDR2 SQIVND (reference sequence). This CDR3 region has 15 residues. Trimming took off 6 bases at V and 0 bases at J, with 12 bases between the two ends. The CDR3 nucleotides are TGTGCCAGTAGCACCACGGGGATCTCCTACAATGAGCAGTTCTTC. It specifies CASSTTGISYNEQFF. Using reference TRBV19 and TRBJ2-1 for the parts outside the CDR3, the full variable domain is DGGITQSPKYLFRKEGQNVTLSCEQNLNHDAMYWYRQDPGQGLRLIYYSQIVNDFQKGDIAEGYSVSREKKESFPLTVTSAQKNPTAFYLCASSTTGISYNEQFFGPGTRLTVL.

This clone was counted a few times. This CDR3 is CASSLQSNYGYTF. The CDR3 DNA follows: TGTGCCAGCAGCTTGCAAAGTAACTATGGCTACACCTTC. The chain joins TRBV5-4 to TRBJ1-2; D gene unclear. Trimming removed 1 base at V and 1 base at J, with 5 bases between. The length of the CDR3 is 13 residues. Looked up from germline, CDR1 is SGHNT and CDR2 is YYREEE (reference sequence).

This clone was detected only once. The chain uses TRBV6-6 and TRBJ1-1, with D possibly matching TRBD1 (5 bases). Germline V gene lookup returns CDR1 MNHNY and CDR2 SVGAGI (reference sequence). The CDR3 contains 14 residues. V was trimmed by 7 bases and J by 3 bases, leaving 15 bases between them. As DNA, the CDR3 is TGTGCCAGCATTACCGGAGGGGAGGACACTGAAGCTTTCTTT. Its translation: CASITGGEDTEAFF.

This clone was seen more than once but under ten times. The rearrangement links TRBV5-1 to TRBJ2-1; 8 bases match TRBD1. Trimming cost V 1 base and J 4 bases; bases outside gene matches: 10. Germline V CDR1 and CDR2: SGHRS, YFSETQ. The CDR3 loop spans 17 amino acids. Here the CDR3 DNA reads TGCGCCAGCAGCTTGTCAGTAGTCCGGACAGGGTACAATGAGCAGTTCTTC. Protein product: CASSLSVVRTGYNEQFF.

The chain uses TRBV12-5 and TRBJ2-7; D is ambiguous. CDR3 length: 14 amino acids. Trimming stripped 2 bases from V and 2 bases from J, with 10 bases between. Germline CDR1 reads LGHNT; CDR2 reads FRNRAP. CDR3 in DNA: TGTGCTAGTGGTTTGAACGAGGATACCTACGAGCAGTACTTC. As protein: CASGLNEDTYEQYF.

This clone was detected once. This chain connects TRBV4-2 to TRBJ2-2, with 11 bases fitting TRBD2. The length of the CDR3 is 17 residues. Germline CDR1 is LGHNA and CDR2 is YNFKEQ. The J segment lost 6 bases and the V segment lost 3 bases, leaving 9 bases of the junction unmatched. Written as DNA, the CDR3 is TGTGCCAGCAGCCATTACATAGCGGGGGGGCAGTCCGGGGAGCTGTTTTTT. Its protein is CASSHYIAGGQSGELFF.

The J gene is TRBJ1-1, the V gene TRBV6-1; D gene uncertain. The CDR3 runs 13 residues. Trimming cost V 1 base and J 1 base, with 4 bases left between them. The germline CDR1 and CDR2 sequences are MNHNS and SASEGT. The CDR3 sequence is CASSEVANTEAFF. The CDR3 DNA sequence: TGTGCCAGCAGTGAAGTGGCGAACACTGAAGCTTTCTTT.

The DNA for the CDR3 is TGTGCCAGCAGCCCAAGTGCCCAGGGGGGCGGGGAGCTGTTTTTT. This encodes CASSPSAQGGGELFF. The gene calls are TRBV11-2 and TRBJ2-2; TRBD1 is a possible D gene (7 bases). Germline V CDR1 and CDR2: SGHAT, FQNNGV. Between the trimmed V and J ends, which lost 5 bases and 7 bases, there was a span of 17 bases. This CDR3 has 15 amino acids.

The chain recombines TRBV29-1 with TRBJ1-1, with TRBD1 as a possible D gene (5 bases). The CDR3 contains 12 residues. Germline values: CDR1 SQVTM, CDR2 ANQGSEA. Deletions cut 7 bases from V and 7 bases from J, with 16 bases between. Here the CDR3 reads CSGDDYRSEAFF. CDR3 DNA sequence: TGCAGCGGGGATGATTACAGGAGTGAAGCTTTCTTT.

The CDR3 loop is CASSGDLDTEAFF. The CDR3 DNA reads TGTGCCAGCAGCGGAGATTTGGACACTGAAGCTTTCTTT. The gene calls are TRBV9 and TRBJ1-1; no clear D gene. V lost 3 bases to trimming and J lost 3 bases, with 9 bases between them. Germline CDR1 is SGDLS and CDR2 is YYNGEE. CDR3 length equals 13 residues.

This chain joins TRBV5-5 and TRBJ2-2; D assignment may be TRBD1 or TRBD2 (5 bases each). This CDR3 comprises 16 residues. V was trimmed by 2 bases and J by 4 bases, leaving 15 bases between them. Germline CDR1 reads SGHKS; CDR2 reads YYEKEE (reference sequence). The CDR3 DNA sequence: TGTGCCAGCAGCTTCGGGGCGGCCAGAGGCACCGGGGAGCTGTTTTTT. It codes for CASSFGAARGTGELFF.

The CDR3 DNA is TGTGCCAGCAGTACCGGGACAGGAGCTAACTATGGCTACACCTTC. Translating gives CASSTGTGANYGYTF. The rearrangement links TRBV6-1 to TRBJ1-2; TRBD1 aligns across 8 bases. This CDR3 is built from 15 residues. Germline V gene lookup returns CDR1 MNHNS and CDR2 SASEGT. Trimming took 5 bases from V and 0 from J; bases not matched to a gene: 5.

The chain recombines TRBV27 with TRBJ2-1; D is uncertain. Trimming removed 4 bases at V and 8 bases at J, with 12 bases between. The CDR3 has 13 residues. Germline V gene lookup returns CDR1 MNHEY and CDR2 SMNVEV (reference sequence). The CDR3 DNA is TGTGCCAGCAGTTATAAGAAACCCGATGAGCAGTTCTTC. It encodes CASSYKKPDEQFF.

This chain joins TRBV7-9 and TRBJ1-2; TRBD1 is a possible D gene (5 bases). The CDR3 has 13 residues. Germline CDR1 reads SEHNR; CDR2 reads FQNEAQ (reference sequence). Between the trimmed V and J ends, which lost 1 base and 8 bases, there was a span of 11 bases. The CDR3 nucleotides read TGTGCCAGCAGCTTAGACGGGGGTAGGGGCTACACCTTC. Amino acid sequence: CASSLDGGRGYTF.

The chain employs TRBV5-1 and TRBJ1-1, with 7 bases identical to TRBD1. The CDR3 is 13 residues long. Germline-derived CDR1 and CDR2 are SGHRS and YFSETQ. Unmatched junction bases numbered 8, after V lost 4 bases and J lost 8 bases. CDR3 loop: CASSTTGDGEAFF. The CDR3 DNA sequence: TGCGCCAGCAGCACTACAGGGGATGGGGAAGCTTTCTTT. Filled out from reference TRBV5-1 and TRBJ1-1, the complete variable domain reads KAGVTQTPRYLIKTRGQQVTLSCSPISGHRSVSWYQQTPGQGLQFLFEYFSETQRNKGNFPGRFSGRQFSNSRSEMNVSTLELGDSALYLCASSTTGDGEAFFGQGTRLTVV.

This chain joins TRBV20-1 and TRBJ2-7; the D is unclear. The CDR3 sequence is 11 residues long. CDR1 DFQATT and CDR2 SNEGSKA come from the germline V gene (reference sequence). The CDR3 region has the DNA TGCAGCGCCCCGATAGCCTACGAGCAGTACTTC. Residues: CSAPIAYEQYF.

This clone was observed once. The CDR3 DNA follows: TGTGCCAGCAGCCTGGACAGCCATAATTCACCCCTCCACTTT. Translation: CASSLDSHNSPLHF. The gene calls are TRBV7-2 and TRBJ1-6, with D perhaps TRBD1 (6 bases). The CDR3 runs 14 residues. V lost 5 bases to trimming and J lost 5 bases, with 10 bases between them. Germline lookup yields CDR1 SGHTA and CDR2 FQGNSA.

The V call is TRBV5-5, the J call TRBJ1-6, with D unresolved. Trimming cost V 4 bases and J 5 bases, with 10 bases left between them. This CDR3 region has 14 residues. Germline CDR1 is SGHKS and CDR2 is YYEKEE (reference sequence). CDR3 DNA sequence: TGTGCCAGCAGCCGTGAGGGAAATAATTCACCCCTCCACTTT. Its protein is CASSREGNNSPLHF.

The chain links TRBV30 to TRBJ2-7, with D perhaps assigned TRBD1 or TRBD2 (5 bases each). The CDR3 is 15 residues long. CDR1 GTSNPN and CDR2 SVGIG come from the germline V gene (reference sequence). Trimming removed 0 bases at V and 2 bases at J, with 14 bases between. For the CDR3, the DNA is TGTGCCTGGAGTGTACCGGGGCGGGCGACCTACGAGCAGTACTTC. It specifies CAWSVPGRATYEQYF.

Only a few counts were recorded for this clone. The J gene is TRBJ1-5, the V gene TRBV18; TRBD1 agrees at 7 bases. Trimming at V came to 4 bases and at J to 5 bases, leaving 5 bases not matched to a gene. CDR3 length: 14 residues. Germline-derived CDR1 and CDR2 are KGHSH and LQKENI. This chain's CDR3 is CASSLGQAYQPQHF. CDR3 in DNA: TGTGCCAGCTCACTTGGACAGGCCTATCAGCCCCAGCATTTT. Combining the CDR3 with reference TRBV18 and TRBJ1-5 gives the whole variable domain NAGVMQNPRHLVRRRGQEARLRCSPMKGHSHVYWYRQLPEEGLKFMVYLQKENIIDESGMPKERFSAEFPKEGPSILRIQQVVRGDSAAYFCASSLGQAYQPQHFGDGTRLSIL.

The chain carries TRBV7-3 and TRBJ2-1; the D gene is possibly TRBD2 (6 bases). V was clipped by 5 bases and J by 8 bases, with 19 bases between them. The CDR3 has 15 amino acids. From germline, CDR1 is SGHTA and CDR2 FQGTGA. CDR3 loop: CASSPSGTLGYEQFF. The CDR3 nucleotides read TGTGCCAGCAGCCCTTCCGGGACTCTTGGTTATGAGCAGTTCTTC.

V is TRBV19 and J is TRBJ2-1, with D possibly being TRBD1 (5 bases). V was cut by 1 base and J by 7 bases, with 11 bases left in between. CDR1 LNHDA and CDR2 SQIVND come from the germline V gene (reference sequence). There are 14 residues in the CDR3. The CDR3 DNA sequence: TGTGCCAGTAGTATAGCGAGCAGGGCAAATGAGCAGTTCTTC. It codes for CASSIASRANEQFF.

CDR3 in amino acids: CASSEYQLNTEAFF. The CDR3, as DNA: TGTGCCAGCAGCGAATACCAGCTGAACACTGAAGCTTTCTTT. The V call is TRBV7-2, the J call TRBJ1-1; D unclear. The CDR3 covers 14 residues. Trimming shortened V by 5 bases and J by 0 bases, and 10 bases separated the two germline ends. CDR1 SGHTA and CDR2 FQGNSA come from the germline V gene.

This sequence joins TRBV4-1 and TRBJ1-6; D remains ambiguous. Germline V gene data show CDR1 as MGHRA and CDR2 as YSYEKL. There are 20 residues in the CDR3. The V gene lost 0 bases and the J gene lost 0 bases, with 18 bases spanning the gap. CDR3: CASSQDIRIPGSSYNSPLHF. As DNA, the CDR3 is TGCGCCAGCAGCCAAGATATCCGGATACCTGGGAGCTCCTATAATTCACCCCTCCACTTT.

V and J are TRBV7-2 and TRBJ2-7; maybe TRBD2 (5 bases). Germline-derived CDR1 and CDR2 are SGHTA and FQGNSA. Deletions cut 1 base from V and 4 bases from J, with 5 bases between. There are 12 residues in the CDR3. The CDR3 DNA reads as TGTGCCAGCAGCTTAGGGACTTACGAGCAGTACTTC. Translation: CASSLGTYEQYF.

This clone has only one observation. The chain combines TRBV7-9 with TRBJ1-5; TRBD1 might be the D (6 bases). The CDR3 contains 14 residues. The V gene lost 5 bases and the J gene lost 8 bases, with 16 bases spanning the gap. Germline CDR1 SEHNR, CDR2 FQNEAQ (reference sequence). The chain's CDR3 is CASSPGTPGEPQHF. DNA of the CDR3: TGTGCCAGCAGCCCAGGGACACCCGGGGAGCCCCAGCATTTT. Based on the CDR3 plus reference TRBV7-9 and TRBJ1-5, the full variable domain is DTGVSQNPRHKITKRGQNVTFRCDPISEHNRLYWYRQTLGQGPEFLTYFQNEAQLEKSRLLSDRFSAERPKGSFSTLEIQRTEQGDSAMYLCASSPGTPGEPQHFGDGTRLSIL.

J is TRBJ2-6 and V is TRBV28, with D unclear. The CDR3 contains 15 residues. Germline-derived CDR1 and CDR2 are MDHEN and SYDVKM. Trimming shortened V by 1 base and J by 1 base, and 5 bases separated the two germline ends. The CDR3 region is CASSLSLSGANVLTF. CDR3 nucleotide sequence: TGTGCCAGCAGTTTATCTCTATCTGGGGCCAACGTCCTGACTTTC.

This rearrangement joins TRBV2 to TRBJ2-1, with D maybe TRBD2 (5 bases). The ends were cut back, 3 bases at V and 7 bases at J, with 13 bases in the middle. The CDR3 consists of 14 residues. The germline CDR1 and CDR2 sequences are SNHLY and FYNNEI. The CDR3 nucleotides read TGTGCCAGCAGTGAGACTAACTTGAGGAATGAGCAGTTCTTC. It encodes CASSETNLRNEQFF.